This T cell receptor beta chain is from a study of blood T cell repertoires in COVID-19. Method: immunoSEQ multiplex PCR; TCRdb's copy keeps in-frame clones and lacks some. Of about 430,000 clones listed, 70% to 90% are singletons. The origin of this receptor is a woman aged 18-29 years who had been exposed to COVID-19. The specimen sequenced was PBMCs or T cells enriched from blood (not recorded which).

The CDR3 DNA reads TGTGCCAGCAGCCACGCGCCGGGTGGCTCCTATAATTCACCCCTCCACTTT. This encodes CASSHAPGGSYNSPLHF. The chain couples TRBV3-1 (or the pseudogene TRBV3-2) to TRBJ1-6, with D hard to call. Germline V gene data show CDR1 as LGHDT and CDR2 as YNNKEL (reference sequence). This CDR3 has 17 amino acids. Trimming removed 3 bases at V and 0 bases at J, with 12 bases between.